Listed below are T cell receptor beta chains from one sample, sequenced in a study of blood T cells in healthy people across ages. Via MiXCR, TCRdb re-called the 5' RACE reads, giving one row per CDR3 protein. The sample has approximately 800,000 distinct CDR3 sequences; 40% to 65% are singletons. Sequencing was done on a sample of blood. Source of these receptors: a man older than 75 in good health. The CDR3 runs from the conserved cysteine through the conserved F or W. A D gene is named only where the DNA matches it firmly. For some rows the clone size is stated as once, few or many, or as a class when expanded; others skip it.

V gene	clone size	J gene	D gene	CDR3 protein	CDR3 DNA
TRBV30	NA	TRBJ2-5	NA	CAWSPGYQETQYF	TGTGCCTGGAGTCCGGGGTACCAAGAGACCCAGTACTTC
TRBV10-3	NA	TRBJ1-4	NA	CAISERGVDLMGEKLFF	TGTGCCATCAGTGAGCGAGGGGTGGACCTCATGGGAGAAAAACTGTTTTTT
TRBV9	NA	TRBJ2-7	NA	CASSVALGAYYEQYF	TGTGCCAGCAGCGTAGCTCTGGGGGCCTACTACGAGCAGTACTTC
TRBV5-1	few	TRBJ2-1	TRBD2	CASSLLAGGQNEQFF	TGCGCCAGCAGCTTATTAGCGGGAGGGCAAAATGAGCAGTTCTTC
TRBV20-1	NA	TRBJ2-3	NA	CSATETNRDAYF	TGCAGTGCTACTGAGACAAACAGAGACGCGTATTTT
TRBV7-9	NA	TRBJ2-3	NA	CASGYGDTQYF	TGTGCCAGCGGCTATGGGGATACGCAGTATTTT
TRBV7-9	NA	TRBJ2-5	TRBD2	CASSLVTSGRHNEQYF	TGTGCCAGCAGCTTAGTGACTAGCGGGCGCCACAATGAGCAGTACTTC
TRBV20-1	few	TRBJ2-1	NA	CSAIGGQGVEEQFF	TGCAGTGCTATTGGGGGCCAGGGTGTCGAGGAGCAGTTCTTC
TRBV7-9	NA	TRBJ2-3	NA	CASRFTGATEHGADTQYF	TGTGCCAGCCGCTTTACGGGGGCGACCGAGCACGGCGCAGATACGCAGTATTTT
TRBV3-1	NA	TRBJ2-1	NA	CASNPRGKIDEQFF	TGTGCCAGCAACCCCCGGGGGAAAATCGATGAGCAGTTCTTC
TRBV7-2	NA	TRBJ2-6	TRBD1	CASSYGTGVSGANVLTF	TGTGCCAGCAGCTATGGGACAGGGGTATCTGGGGCCAACGTCCTGACTTTC
TRBV7-2	many	TRBJ2-1	NA	CASSLDLREQFF	TGTGCCAGCAGCTTAGATTTACGTGAGCAGTTCTTC
TRBV11-3	NA	TRBJ2-5	TRBD1	CASRGQDQETQYF	TGTGCCAGCAGGGGACAGGACCAAGAGACCCAGTACTTC
TRBV20-1	NA	TRBJ2-3	NA	CSASRGPSSTDTQYF	TGCAGTGCTAGTAGAGGACCATCTAGCACAGATACGCAGTATTTT
TRBV5-4	NA	TRBJ2-1	NA	CASRGFGRGESYNEQFF	TGTGCCAGCAGAGGGTTCGGGCGGGGAGAATCCTACAATGAGCAGTTCTTC
TRBV4-3	NA	TRBJ2-1	NA	CASSQEADVEQFF	TGCGCCAGCAGCCAAGAAGCGGATGTTGAGCAGTTCTTC
TRBV9	NA	TRBJ2-7	NA	CASSGLAFSYEQYF	TGTGCCAGCAGCGGTCTAGCGTTCTCCTACGAGCAGTACTTC
TRBV29-1	NA	TRBJ2-7	NA	CSVGPDTTEDEQYF	TGCAGCGTTGGCCCGGACACCACGGAGGACGAGCAGTACTTC
TRBV11-2	NA	TRBJ1-1	NA	CASSLGGHWGTEAFF	TGTGCCAGCAGCCTAGGTGGGCATTGGGGCACTGAAGCTTTCTTT
TRBV19	NA	TRBJ2-2	NA	CASTAPLGLLPGELFF	TGTGCCAGTACAGCCCCCCTTGGGCTACTCCCCGGGGAGCTGTTTTTT
TRBV21-1	NA	TRBJ2-1	NA	CASSKVLREGHNEQFF	TGTGCCAGCAGCAAAGTTCTACGGGAGGGCCACAATGAGCAGTTCTTC
TRBV9	NA	TRBJ2-1	TRBD2	CASSGGASSYNEQFF	TGTGCCAGCTCCGGGGGGGCTAGTTCCTACAATGAGCAGTTCTTC
TRBV20-1	few	TRBJ2-3	NA	CSARDRGDSAIGGDTQYF	TGCAGTGCTAGAGACCGCGGGGATAGCGCCATCGGGGGAGATACGCAGTATTTT
TRBV27	NA	TRBJ2-7	NA	CASSLWPPSASYNEQYF	TGTGCCAGCAGTTTATGGCCCCCAAGCGCCTCCTACAATGAGCAGTACTTC
TRBV3-1	NA	TRBJ1-4	TRBD1	CASSRRTGRTNEKLFF	TGTGCCAGCAGCCGACGGACAGGGAGAACTAATGAAAAACTGTTTTTT
TRBV29-1	few	TRBJ2-1	TRBD1	CSVEESTGSSYNEQFF	TGCAGCGTTGAAGAATCGACAGGGAGCTCCTACAATGAGCAGTTCTTC
TRBV6-5	NA	TRBJ2-1	TRBD2	CASSIAGTSVYNEQFF	TGTGCCAGCAGTATCGCCGGGACTAGCGTGTACAATGAGCAGTTCTTC